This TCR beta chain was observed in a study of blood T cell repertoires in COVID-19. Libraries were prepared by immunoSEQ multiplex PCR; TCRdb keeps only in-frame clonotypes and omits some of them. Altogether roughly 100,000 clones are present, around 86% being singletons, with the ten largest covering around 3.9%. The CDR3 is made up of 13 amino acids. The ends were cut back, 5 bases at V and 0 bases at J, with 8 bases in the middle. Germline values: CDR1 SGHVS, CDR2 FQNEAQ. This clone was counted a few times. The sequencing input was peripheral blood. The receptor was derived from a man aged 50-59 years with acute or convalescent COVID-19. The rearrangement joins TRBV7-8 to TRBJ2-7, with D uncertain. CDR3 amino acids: CASSVDISYEQYF. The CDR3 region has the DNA TGTGCCAGCAGCGTTGACATCTCCTACGAGCAGTACTTC.